This TCR beta chain is drawn from a study of blood T cell repertoires in COVID-19. In the authors' methods: For nucleated cells, counts were estimated from reference gene primer amplification. The assay was immunoSEQ multiplex PCR, and TCRdb's table has in-frame clones only and misses some. D and trimming come from the DNA, and the V and J calls and clone size come from that table. The sample records 200,000 to 300,000 clones, around 90% being singletons. Across about 22 US areas, participants ranged in age from about 18 to 100 years. Participant-given clinical history determined each cohort assignment. This CDR3 contains 15 residues. V dropped 6 bases and J dropped 5 bases, with 16 bases sitting between them. The germline CDR1 and CDR2 sequences are MGHRA and YSYEKL.

The chain has TRBV4-1 and TRBJ1-4, with TRBD1 as a possible D gene (6 bases). The origin of this receptor is a woman aged 30 to 39 with acute COVID-19. The sample taken for sequencing was PBMCs or T cells enriched from blood (not recorded which). The CDR3 nucleotides are TGCGCCAGCAGTCTCCGACAGGACAAGAATGAAAAACTGTTTTTT. Translated: CASSLRQDKNEKLFF.